The rows below give T cell receptor beta chains drawn from one sample of a study of OX40 agonist ivuxolimab in advanced cancers. Profiling relied on immunoSEQ multiplex PCR, and the TCRdb table lists in-frame clones only, not all of them. The top ten clones hold approximately 24% of a sample with fewer than 20,000 clones, less than 80% of them seen once. The material was CD4+ or CD8+ T cells sorted from blood, obtained in a trial of the OX40 agonist ivuxolimab. The receptors come from an adult with an advanced solid tumor such as melanoma, head and neck, liver or kidney cancer. CDR3s include the opening cysteine and the closing phenylalanine or tryptophan. D genes are given only for firm matches. Size is stated for part of the rows, as once, few or many counts, or as a class when the clone is expanded.

clone size,D gene,J gene,V gene,CDR3 DNA,CDR3 protein
once,-,TRBJ1-2,TRBV4-3,TGCGCCAGCAGCCAAGATCAAGGGCTGAGCTATGGCTACACCTTC,CASSQDQGLSYGYTF
-,-,TRBJ1-5,TRBV10-3,TGTGCCATCAGTGATCAGGAAAATCAGCCCCAGCATTTT,CAISDQENQPQHF
-,-,TRBJ2-7,TRBV5-1,TGCGCCAGCAGCTTGGGGGACCGCTACGAGCAGTACTTC,CASSLGDRYEQYF
-,-,TRBJ1-2,TRBV2,TGTGCCAGCAGTACTCCCACGGACGATGGCTACACCTTC,CASSTPTDDGYTF
-,-,TRBJ1-1,TRBV10-3,TGTGCCATCGGGGGGGGGAAGACTGAAGCTTTCTTT,CAIGGGKTEAFF
-,TRBD2,TRBJ2-2,TRBV4-3,TGCGCCAGCAGCCAAGATCGGCTAGCGGGGGGATCCGGGGAGCTGTTTTTT,CASSQDRLAGGSGELFF
few,-,TRBJ2-7,TRBV6-1,TGTGCCAGCAGTGAACGGGCGGAGAGCTCCTACGAGCAGTACTTC,CASSERAESSYEQYF
once,TRBD2,TRBJ2-1,TRBV29-1,TGCAGCGTCGGACTAGCGGCCTCCTACAATGAGCAGTTCTTC,CSVGLAASYNEQFF
-,TRBD1,TRBJ2-2,TRBV4-1,TGCGCCAGCAGCTTTTCTGGACAGGGGGACACCGGGGAGCTGTTTTTT,CASSFSGQGDTGELFF
-,-,TRBJ1-2,TRBV4-3,TGCGCCAGCAGCCAAGCTGTTGGAGGAGAATATGGCTACACCTTC,CASSQAVGGEYGYTF
-,TRBD1,TRBJ2-7,TRBV6-5,TGTGCCAGCAGCCCTGACAGGGGAGTATACGAGCAGTACTTC,CASSPDRGVYEQYF
-,TRBD1,TRBJ1-6,TRBV5-5,TGTGCCAGCAGCTTTTCCTCAGGGGGTGGGTCACCCCTCCACTTT,CASSFSSGGGSPLHF
few,-,TRBJ2-7,TRBV7-9,TGTGCCAGCAGCCCACCCGTGACATGGGAGCAGTACTTC,CASSPPVTWEQYF
-,TRBD1,TRBJ2-3,TRBV30,TGTGCCTGGAGTGACAGGGGATTCGTATCAGATACGCAGTATTTT,CAWSDRGFVSDTQYF
-,-,TRBJ2-2,TRBV7-9,TGTGCAGCCGTGGGCACCGGGGAGCTGTTTTTT,CAAVGTGELFF
-,TRBD2,TRBJ2-1,TRBV9,TGTGCCAGCAGCGTACGGAGGACTAGCGGGTCCTTCAATGAGCAGTTCTTC,CASSVRRTSGSFNEQFF
-,-,TRBJ1-4,TRBV6-6,TGTGCCAGCAGTTATTATCCGGTAACTAATGAAAAACTGTTTTTT,CASSYYPVTNEKLFF
-,-,TRBJ2-2,TRBV27,TGTGCCAGCAGTTTACAGTTACAGATCAAAGGGGGCGGGGAGCTGTTTTTT,CASSLQLQIKGGGELFF
-,TRBD2,TRBJ2-7,TRBV2,TGTGCCAGCAGCGGGGGGATCTACGAGCAGTACTTC,CASSGGIYEQYF
-,TRBD2,TRBJ2-5,TRBV16,TGTGCCAGCAGCCAAGGGAGGGGCCAAGAGACCCAGTACTTC,CASSQGRGQETQYF
-,TRBD2,TRBJ2-3,TRBV4-1,TGCGCCAGCAGCCCTTCCCCGACTAGCGTGGATACGCAGTATTTT,CASSPSPTSVDTQYF
-,TRBD2,TRBJ2-7,TRBV2,TGTGCCAGCAGTGGTAGCGGGAGAGAAATCCACGAGCAGTACTTC,CASSGSGREIHEQYF
-,TRBD1,TRBJ2-7,TRBV27,TGTGCCAGCAGTTCAGCAGGGGGAGAGCAGTACTTC,CASSSAGGEQYF
-,TRBD2,TRBJ2-3,TRBV30,TGTGCCTGGAGCCTAGCGGGGGCGGCAGATACGCAGTATTTT,CAWSLAGAADTQYF
few,TRBD1,TRBJ1-2,TRBV10-3,TGTGCCATCAGTGGTTCGGGACAGGGGGCTCTTGGCTACACCTTC,CAISGSGQGALGYTF
-,-,TRBJ2-2,TRBV30,TGTGCCTGGAGTGCGATCTATAGTTTCTCCGGGGAGCTGTTTTTT,CAWSAIYSFSGELFF
-,TRBD1,TRBJ1-5,TRBV19,TGTGCCAGTAGTATAATTGGGACAGCACCTTATCAGCCCCAGCATTTT,CASSIIGTAPYQPQHF
few,-,TRBJ2-3,TRBV4-3,TGCGCCAGCAGCCTTGAAAGGCCAGATACGCAGTATTTT,CASSLERPDTQYF
-,TRBD2,TRBJ2-4,TRBV27,TGTGCCAGCAGTTCGACTAGCGGGAGGAACATTCAGTACTTC,CASSSTSGRNIQYF
large,-,TRBJ1-1,TRBV15,TGTGCCACCAGCTGGGGACCTGGGAATGAAGCTTTCTTT,CATSWGPGNEAFF
-,-,TRBJ1-1,TRBV6-1,TGTGCCAGCAGTGAAAGAAGGGGATTTGGGGCCCCCACTGAAGCTTTCTTT,CASSERRGFGAPTEAFF
once,-,TRBJ2-7,TRBV4-1,TGCGCCAGCAGCCTGGGGCGGGTTAATTCCGAGCAGTACTTC,CASSLGRVNSEQYF
-,-,TRBJ2-7,TRBV6-5,TGTGCCAGCAGCGATTCCTGGTCCTACGAGCAGTACTTC,CASSDSWSYEQYF
-,TRBD1,TRBJ1-2,TRBV5-6,TGTGCCAGCAGCGGGACAGGGGGCTATGGCTACACCTTC,CASSGTGGYGYTF
few,TRBD1,TRBJ2-5,TRBV27,TGTGCCAGCAGTTTAAGGGCGGACAGGGTACAGACCCAGTACTTC,CASSLRADRVQTQYF
-,-,TRBJ2-5,TRBV4-2,TGTGCCAGCAGCAAGTTGTTGGGAGAGACCCAGTACTTC,CASSKLLGETQYF
-,-,TRBJ1-4,TRBV9,TGTGCCAGCAGCGTTCCTCGTGCCCTCTTAATCGAGGATGAAAAACTGTTTTTT,CASSVPRALLIEDEKLFF